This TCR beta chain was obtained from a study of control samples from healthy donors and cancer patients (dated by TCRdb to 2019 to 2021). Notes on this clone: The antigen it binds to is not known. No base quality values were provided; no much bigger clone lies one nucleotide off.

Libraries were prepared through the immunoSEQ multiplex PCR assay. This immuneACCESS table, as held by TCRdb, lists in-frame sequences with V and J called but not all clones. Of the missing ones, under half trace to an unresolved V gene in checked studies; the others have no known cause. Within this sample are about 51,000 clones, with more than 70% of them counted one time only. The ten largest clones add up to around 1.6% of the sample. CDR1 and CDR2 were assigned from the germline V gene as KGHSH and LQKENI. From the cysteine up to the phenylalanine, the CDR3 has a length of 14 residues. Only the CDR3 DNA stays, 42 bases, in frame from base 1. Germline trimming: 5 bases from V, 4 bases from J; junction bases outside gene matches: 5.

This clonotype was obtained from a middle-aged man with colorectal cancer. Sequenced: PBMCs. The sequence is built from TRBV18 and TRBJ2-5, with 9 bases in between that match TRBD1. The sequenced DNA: TGTGCCAGCTCATTAACGACAGGGGGAGAGACCCAGTACTTC. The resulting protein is CASSLTTGGETQYF.